This T cell receptor (beta chain) was sequenced in a study of blood T cell repertoires in COVID-19. Study information: Sources were T cells, B-cell-depleted T cells, or PBMCs; the material itself was cDNA or gDNA.

Germline assignment: CDR1 SGHTA and CDR2 FQGTGA. V was cut by 5 bases and J by 7 bases, with 11 bases left in between. This CDR3 region has 12 residues. Authors' analysis steps: Estimation of nucleated cell counts relied on the amplification of reference gene primers. Profiling relied on immunoSEQ multiplex PCR, and the TCRdb table lists in-frame clones only, not all of them. The V and J calls and clone size were taken over from that table, and D and trimming were inferred from the DNA. The repertoire has fewer than 11,000 clones, roughly nine tenths of them found once; the top ten carry over 5.5%. The sequenced material came from peripheral blood. The rearrangement joins TRBV7-3 to TRBJ2-5, with TRBD1 as a possible D gene (5 bases). This receptor was taken from a human donor in a cohort sampled during active COVID-19. CDR3 sequence (DNA): TGTGCCAGCAGCGACCCCACAGGGACCCAGTACTTC. Translation gives CASSDPTGTQYF.